The 5 T cell receptor beta chains below all came from one sample that was sequenced in a study of identifying expanded T cells in peripheral blood. Generated by immunoSEQ multiplex PCR, the TCRdb table keeps only in-frame clones and is missing some. The sample lists about 78,000 clones, 88% occurring once. Sequenced material: blood. These receptors came from a person aged 18 to 75 in good health.

V and J are TRBV18 and TRBJ1-1; the D gene is possibly TRBD1 (5 bases). The V and J ends lost 2 bases and 1 base respectively, with 17 bases between them. CDR3 length: 17 residues. Germline assignment: CDR1 KGHSH and CDR2 LQKENI. CDR3 loop: CASSPNVRVVGNTEAFF. The CDR3 DNA reads TGTGCCAGCTCACCAAACGTCAGGGTGGTTGGGAACACTGAAGCTTTCTTT.

The genes are TRBV5-8 and TRBJ2-3, with 10 nucleotides matching TRBD2. Germline values: CDR1 SGHTS, CDR2 YDEGEE. The junction had 14 bases not matched to a gene; V was cut back by 3 bases and J by 10 bases. There are 16 residues in the CDR3. The DNA of the CDR3 is TGTGCCAGCAGCTCCCCGGGACTAGCGCGGCCCCCGGCGCAGTATTTT. Its translation is CASSSPGLARPPAQYF.

The chain joins TRBV28 to TRBJ1-2, with D tentatively TRBD1 (5 bases). This CDR3 region has 13 residues. Germline CDR1 reads MDHEN; CDR2 reads SYDVKM. Trimming removed 6 bases at V and 3 bases at J, with 11 bases between. The CDR3 DNA is TGTGCCAGCAGGAGGGGACGGGACTATGGCTACACCTTC. Translating gives CASRRGRDYGYTF.

This rearrangement joins TRBV10-3 to TRBJ2-1, with D possibly being TRBD1 (5 bases). CDR1 ENHRY and CDR2 SYGVKD come from the germline V gene. V lost 4 bases to trimming and J lost 5 bases, with 9 bases between them. The CDR3 is 13 residues long. CDR3 sequence reads: CAISGKGDNEQFF. As DNA, the CDR3 is TGTGCCATCAGTGGAAAAGGGGACAATGAGCAGTTCTTC.

The rearrangement uses TRBV18 and TRBJ1-1; tentative D call: TRBD1 (6 bases). This CDR3 has 13 residues. The V end lost 6 bases, the J end lost 6 bases, and 14 bases lay between the germline ends. From germline, CDR1 is KGHSH and CDR2 LQKENI. The CDR3 DNA sequence: TGTGCCAGCTCTCCCCACAGGGATTCTGAAGCTTTCTTT. Its protein is CASSPHRDSEAFF.